The 29 T cell receptor beta chains in this list originate from one sample, sequenced in a study of glioma-infiltrating T cells after dendritic cell vaccination. Profiling relied on immunoSEQ multiplex PCR, and the TCRdb table lists in-frame clones only, not all of them. The sample consists of fewer than 95,000 clones, roughly 85% of them appearing once. Time point denoted: after dendritic cell vaccination, including at tumor progression/relapse. The specimen was blood, collected after dendritic cell vaccination. Receptors originate from a human donor with glioblastoma.

This clone was counted only a few times. The V gene is TRBV19, the J gene TRBJ2-7, with 8 bases matching TRBD2. Unmatched junction bases numbered 4, after V lost 4 bases and J lost 2 bases. Germline assignment: CDR1 LNHDA and CDR2 SQIVND (reference sequence). This CDR3 comprises 14 residues. The CDR3 here is CASSSGGGPYEQYF. In DNA, the CDR3 is TGTGCCAGTAGTAGTGGCGGGGGGCCCTACGAGCAGTACTTC. The full variable domain, in which reference TRBV19 and TRBJ2-7 provide the parts outside the CDR3, is DGGITQSPKYLFRKEGQNVTLSCEQNLNHDAMYWYRQDPGQGLRLIYYSQIVNDFQKGDIAEGYSVSREKKESFPLTVTSAQKNPTAFYLCASSSGGGPYEQYFGPGTRLTVT.

The V and J genes are TRBV6-6 and TRBJ2-7, with a weak D call TRBD2 (6 bases). Germline lookup yields CDR1 MNHNY and CDR2 SVGAGI (reference sequence). V lost 10 bases and J lost 2, with 18 bases in between. CDR3 length: 14 residues. CDR3 protein: CAISTGDFPYEQYF. In DNA form, the CDR3 reads TGTGCCATTTCCACGGGGGACTTTCCCTACGAGCAGTACTTC.

This rearrangement joins TRBV5-1 to TRBJ2-2; 7 nucleotides align to TRBD2. Germline CDR1 is SGHRS and CDR2 is YFSETQ. The CDR3 is 16 amino acids. Trimming removed 0 bases from V and 5 bases from J; junction bases left unmatched: 7. The DNA for the CDR3 is TGCGCCAGCAGCTTGGAGGCGGGAGAGGGGACCGGGGAGCTGTTTTTT. Translation gives CASSLEAGEGTGELFF. Supplemented by reference TRBV5-1 and TRBJ2-2, the full variable domain reads KAGVTQTPRYLIKTRGQQVTLSCSPISGHRSVSWYQQTPGQGLQFLFEYFSETQRNKGNFPGRFSGRQFSNSRSEMNVSTLELGDSALYLCASSLEAGEGTGELFFGEGSRLTVL.

The V call is TRBV2, the J call TRBJ1-1; 7 nucleotides agree with TRBD1. CDR1 SNHLY and CDR2 FYNNEI come from the germline V gene. The junction had 5 bases not matched to a gene; V was cut back by 6 bases and J by 7 bases. CDR3 length: 12 amino acids. DNA of the CDR3: TGTGCCAGCAGGCAGGGGGGCGGTGAAGCTTTCTTT. This sequence encodes CASRQGGGEAFF.

J is TRBJ1-4 and V is TRBV30, with 8 nucleotides matching TRBD1. J was trimmed by 8 bases and V by 4 bases; bases with no gene match: 6. The germline gives CDR1 GTSNPN, CDR2 SVGIG (reference sequence). CDR3 size: 13 residues. CDR3 amino acids: CAWTGTGKEKLFF. CDR3 coding DNA: TGTGCCTGGACCGGGACAGGAAAAGAAAAACTGTTTTTT.

In its sample, this clone was seen a few times. The chain recombines TRBV28 with TRBJ1-2; 12 nucleotides align to TRBD1. V lost 10 bases and J lost 5; bases outside the gene matches: 11. This CDR3 is built from 15 residues. Germline V lookup: CDR1 MDHEN, CDR2 SYDVKM. For the CDR3, the DNA is TGTGCCATAGGGACAGGGGGCTTCTTCGGGTATGGCTACACCTTC. Translating gives CAIGTGGFFGYGYTF.

This clone was observed a handful of times. The chain couples TRBV5-1 to TRBJ2-5, with TRBD1 matching over 7 bases. Germline V gene data show CDR1 as SGHRS and CDR2 as YFSETQ. V was clipped by 0 bases and J by 2 bases; unmatched bases: 10. The CDR3 is 17 residues long. The CDR3 nucleotides read TGCGCCAGCAGCTTGGGAGACAGGGTATCAGGTCAAGAGACCCAGTACTTC. Protein sequence: CASSLGDRVSGQETQYF.

The chain couples TRBV5-1 to TRBJ2-7; D is possibly TRBD1 (5 bases). This CDR3 comprises 16 residues. V lost 0 bases and J lost 0, with 13 bases in between. Germline CDR1 is SGHRS and CDR2 is YFSETQ. The CDR3: CASSLGRWGGSYEQYF. CDR3 bases: TGCGCCAGCAGCTTGGGGCGTTGGGGCGGCTCCTACGAGCAGTACTTC.

This clone was seen just once. The V call is TRBV27, the J call TRBJ2-6; D perhaps matches TRBD1 (5 bases). The germline V and J ends were trimmed by 6 bases and 2 bases, with 17 bases remaining between them. CDR3 length equals 17 residues. Germline V CDR1 and CDR2: MNHEY, SMNVEV (reference sequence). This CDR3 is CASSYLTGATGANVLTF. As DNA, the CDR3 is TGTGCCAGCAGCTACCTTACTGGGGCCACTGGGGCCAACGTCCTGACTTTC.

The J gene is TRBJ2-7, the V gene TRBV29-1; 14 bases are shared with TRBD2. Germline lookup yields CDR1 SQVTM and CDR2 ANQGSEA. Losses at the gene ends were 7 bases for V and 4 bases for J; bases not matched to a gene: 3. The CDR3 is made up of 13 amino acids. In DNA, the CDR3 is TGCAGCGCCCGGACTAGCGGGAGGTACGAGCAGTACTTC. This sequence encodes CSARTSGRYEQYF.

This chain's CDR3 is CASSPQGSSTDTQYF. In DNA, the CDR3 is TGTGCCAGCTCACCTCAGGGATCTAGCACAGATACGCAGTATTTT. The V call is TRBV18, the J call TRBJ2-3, with a possible D match to TRBD1 (5 bases). Trimming left V 3 bases short and J 0 bases short, with 10 bases between. Germline loops: CDR1 KGHSH, CDR2 LQKENI. The CDR3 runs to 15 residues.

The V and J genes are TRBV4-2 and TRBJ1-4; no firm D call. CDR1 is LGHNA, CDR2 YNFKEQ, per germline. Between the trimmed V and J ends, which lost 1 base and 6 bases, there was a span of 27 bases. This CDR3 region has 20 residues. Here the CDR3 DNA reads TGTGCCAGCAGCCAAGGAGTCGGAAAGAAAACCACGCGTCTAGATGAAAAACTGTTTTTT. The encoded protein is CASSQGVGKKTTRLDEKLFF.

The chain uses TRBV19 and TRBJ1-2; TRBD1 matches at 7 bases. CDR1 and CDR2 (germline): LNHDA, SQIVND (reference sequence). Unmatched junction bases numbered 8, after V lost 5 bases and J lost 2 bases. This CDR3 has 15 amino acids. CDR3 residues: CASSSGGQANYGYTF. The CDR3 nucleotides read TGTGCCAGTAGTTCCGGTGGACAGGCCAACTATGGCTACACCTTC.

The chain combines TRBV18 with TRBJ1-5, with 9 nucleotides matching TRBD1. With 4 bases clipped from V and 6 bases from J, the junction kept 1 base outside the gene matches. Looked up from germline, CDR1 is KGHSH and CDR2 is LQKENI. The CDR3 spans 13 residues. CDR3 sequence (DNA): TGTGCCAGCTCACTGGACAGGGGTCAGCCCCAGCATTTT. Its translation is CASSLDRGQPQHF.

The rearrangement uses TRBV7-8 and TRBJ2-7, with 12 nucleotides matching TRBD1. V trimming: 2 bases; J trimming: 2 bases; junction bases outside the gene matches: 1. The CDR3 extends over 15 amino acids. CDR1 and CDR2 from the germline V gene are SGHVS and FQNEAQ. The CDR3 here is CASSLWDRGPYEQYF. The CDR3 DNA follows: TGTGCCAGCAGCTTATGGGACAGGGGGCCCTACGAGCAGTACTTC.

The CDR3 DNA sequence: TGTGCCAGCAGCAAATTCGGACAAAAAAACACTGAAGCTTTCTTT. This gives the protein CASSKFGQKNTEAFF. The genes are TRBV9 and TRBJ1-1; possible D gene TRBD1, 5 bases. This CDR3 has 15 amino acids. V dropped 4 bases and J dropped 2 bases, with 15 bases sitting between them. Germline V lookup: CDR1 SGDLS, CDR2 YYNGEE.

The chain carries TRBV25-1 and TRBJ2-2, with 10 bases identical to TRBD2. The ends lost 2 bases at V and 4 bases at J; junction bases unmatched: 4. The length of the CDR3 is 16 residues. The germline V gene encodes CDR1 MGHDK and CDR2 SYGVNS. The CDR3 sequence is CASSEGTSAGTGELFF. CDR3 in DNA: TGTGCCAGCAGTGAAGGGACTAGCGCAGGCACCGGGGAGCTGTTTTTT.

The V and J genes are TRBV28 and TRBJ2-3; possible D gene TRBD2, 6 bases. Trimming removed 5 bases at V and 7 bases at J, with 10 bases between. The CDR3 has 12 amino acids. The germline gives CDR1 MDHEN, CDR2 SYDVKM. For the CDR3, the DNA is TGTGCCAGCAGTACTAGCCCGTATACGCAGTATTTT. Translated, it gives CASSTSPYTQYF.

This clone appeared once. This rearrangement joins TRBV2 to TRBJ2-1, with 9 bases identical to TRBD1. The CDR3 extends over 16 amino acids. V trimming: 6 bases; J trimming: 5 bases; junction bases outside the gene matches: 11. Germline CDR1 and CDR2: SNHLY and FYNNEI. DNA of the CDR3: TGTGCCAGCAGCCCTTTCCGGGACAGGGTACACAATGAGCAGTTCTTC. Residues: CASSPFRDRVHNEQFF.

V is TRBV10-3 and J is TRBJ2-7; 9 nucleotides line up with TRBD1. The junction had 7 bases not matched to a gene; V was cut back by 3 bases and J by 4 bases. CDR3 length: 15 amino acids. Looked up from germline, CDR1 is ENHRY and CDR2 is SYGVKD. CDR3 sequence (DNA): TGTGCCATCAGTGAACCGGGACAGGGTAATTACGAGCAGTACTTC. Protein sequence: CAISEPGQGNYEQYF.

This chain links TRBV28 with TRBJ2-5; 7 nucleotides line up with TRBD1. This CDR3 region has 16 residues. Unmatched junction bases numbered 14, after V lost 1 base and J lost 9 bases. The germline V gene has CDR1 MDHEN and CDR2 SYDVKM. The CDR3 DNA follows: TGTGCCAGCAGTTTATCGACAGGGATCGGGATATCGGCCCAGTACTTC. Its protein product is CASSLSTGIGISAQYF.

V usage is TRBV15 and J usage is TRBJ2-1; maybe TRBD2 (6 bases). CDR3 length: 15 residues. The germline gives CDR1 LNHNV, CDR2 YYDKDF (reference sequence). Trimming removed 3 bases at V and 5 bases at J, with 14 bases between. In DNA form, the CDR3 reads TGTGCCACCAGCAGGCGGGGACGAGATGACAATGAGCAGTTCTTC. This translates into CATSRRGRDDNEQFF.

The chain is built from TRBV18 and TRBJ2-7, with D maybe TRBD2 (5 bases). The CDR3 contains 15 residues. The V gene's germline CDR1 is KGHSH and CDR2 LQKENI. Trimming pared 0 bases from V and 1 base from J, leaving 10 bases between. The CDR3 coding sequence is TGTGCCAGCTCACCACCGAGCCGGGAATCCTACGAGCAGTACTTC. It translates to CASSPPSRESYEQYF.

This chain connects TRBV5-4 to TRBJ2-5, with 7 nucleotides matching TRBD1. CDR3 length: 16 amino acids. Germline V gene lookup returns CDR1 SGHNT and CDR2 YYREEE (reference sequence). The J segment lost 4 bases and the V segment lost 3 bases, leaving 12 bases of the junction unmatched. The CDR3 here is CASSSTPTGLLETQYF. DNA of the CDR3: TGTGCCAGCAGCTCAACCCCGACAGGGTTACTAGAGACCCAGTACTTC.

This clone was found a few times. The rearrangement uses TRBV9 and TRBJ2-5; 13 nucleotides line up with TRBD2. This CDR3 has 15 amino acids. J lost 5 bases, V lost 3 bases, and 4 bases had no gene match. Germline CDR1 SGDLS, CDR2 YYNGEE. CDR3 protein: CASSGTSGRVETQYF. The CDR3 nucleotides are TGTGCCAGCAGCGGGACTAGCGGGAGAGTGGAGACCCAGTACTTC.

CDR3 DNA sequence: TGTGCCAGCAGTCCCGACAGGGGCTGGAACACCGGGGAGCTGTTTTTT. Amino acids: CASSPDRGWNTGELFF. J is TRBJ2-2 and V is TRBV27; 8 bases line up with TRBD1. The CDR3 extends over 16 amino acids. V shed 5 bases and J 1 base; nucleotides not matched to a gene: 6. The germline gives CDR1 MNHEY, CDR2 SMNVEV (reference sequence).

The CDR3 sequence is CASSDHDRKEKLFF. In nucleotides, the CDR3 is TGTGCCAGCAGTGACCACGACAGGAAAGAAAAACTGTTTTTT. The V call is TRBV6-1, the J call TRBJ1-4; TRBD1 might be the D (6 bases). The ends were cut back, 3 bases at V and 8 bases at J, with 13 bases in the middle. CDR3 size: 14 residues. Germline loops: CDR1 MNHNS, CDR2 SASEGT.

The V call is TRBV4-1, the J call TRBJ2-1; a possible D gene is TRBD2 (5 bases). CDR1 and CDR2 (germline): MGHRA, YSYEKL. This CDR3 comprises 17 residues. The ends were cut back, 1 base at V and 2 bases at J, with 15 bases in the middle. The CDR3 bases are TGCGCCAGCAGCCAAGGGTTTGAGCGGTCAACCTACAATGAGCAGTTCTTC. Translated, it gives CASSQGFERSTYNEQFF.

The chain's CDR3 is CASSDQDYAKNIQYF. The CDR3 bases are TGTGCCAGCAGTGACCAGGACTATGCCAAAAACATTCAGTACTTC. V usage is TRBV2 and J usage is TRBJ2-4, with D tentatively TRBD2 (6 bases). Germline CDR1 SNHLY, CDR2 FYNNEI. Trimming took off 3 bases at V and 1 base at J, with 10 bases between the two ends. The CDR3 consists of 15 residues.